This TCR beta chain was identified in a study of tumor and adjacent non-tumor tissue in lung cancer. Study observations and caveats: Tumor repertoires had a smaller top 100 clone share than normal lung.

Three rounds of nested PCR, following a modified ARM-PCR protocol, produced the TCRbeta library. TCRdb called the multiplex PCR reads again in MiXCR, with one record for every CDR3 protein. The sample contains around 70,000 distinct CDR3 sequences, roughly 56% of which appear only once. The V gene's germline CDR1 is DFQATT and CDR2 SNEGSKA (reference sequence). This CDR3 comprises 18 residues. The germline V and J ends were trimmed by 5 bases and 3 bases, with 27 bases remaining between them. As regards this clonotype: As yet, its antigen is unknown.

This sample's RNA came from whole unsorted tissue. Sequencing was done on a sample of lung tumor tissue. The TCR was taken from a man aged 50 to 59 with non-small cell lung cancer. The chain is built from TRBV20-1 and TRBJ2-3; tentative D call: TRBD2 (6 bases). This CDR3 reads CSAPGGQGGGLRTDTQYF. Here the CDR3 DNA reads TGCAGTGCTCCTGGCGGCCAGGGAGGCGGACTCAGAACAGATACGCAGTATTTT.